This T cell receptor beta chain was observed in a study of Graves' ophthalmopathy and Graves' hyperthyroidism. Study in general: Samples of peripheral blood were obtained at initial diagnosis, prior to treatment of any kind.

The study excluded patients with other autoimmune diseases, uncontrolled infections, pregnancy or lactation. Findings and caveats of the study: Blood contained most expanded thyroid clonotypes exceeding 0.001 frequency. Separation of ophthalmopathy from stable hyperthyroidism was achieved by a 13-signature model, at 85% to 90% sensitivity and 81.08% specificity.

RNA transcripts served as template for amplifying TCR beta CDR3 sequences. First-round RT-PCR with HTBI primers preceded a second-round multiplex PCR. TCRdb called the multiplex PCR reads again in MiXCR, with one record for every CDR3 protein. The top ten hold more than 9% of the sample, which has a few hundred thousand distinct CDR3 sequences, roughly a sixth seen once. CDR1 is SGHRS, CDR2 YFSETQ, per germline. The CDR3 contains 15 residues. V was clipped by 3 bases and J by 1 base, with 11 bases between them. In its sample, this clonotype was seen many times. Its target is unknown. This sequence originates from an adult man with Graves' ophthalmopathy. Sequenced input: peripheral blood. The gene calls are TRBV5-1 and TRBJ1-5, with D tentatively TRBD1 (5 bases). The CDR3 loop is CASSSGGGSNQPQHF. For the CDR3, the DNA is TGCGCCAGCAGCTCGGGCGGGGGAAGCAATCAGCCCCAGCATTTT.